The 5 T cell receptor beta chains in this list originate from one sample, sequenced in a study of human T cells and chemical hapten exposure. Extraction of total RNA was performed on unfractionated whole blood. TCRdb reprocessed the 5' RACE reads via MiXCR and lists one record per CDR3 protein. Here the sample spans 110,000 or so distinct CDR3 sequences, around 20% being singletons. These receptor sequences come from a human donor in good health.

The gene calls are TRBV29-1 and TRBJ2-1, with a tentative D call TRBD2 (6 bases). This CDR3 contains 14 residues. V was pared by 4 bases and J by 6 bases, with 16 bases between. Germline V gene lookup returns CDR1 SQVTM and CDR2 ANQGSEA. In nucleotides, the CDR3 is TGCAGCGTTGTTTTCTGGCGGGGAGTCAATGAGCAGTTCTTC. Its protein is CSVVFWRGVNEQFF.

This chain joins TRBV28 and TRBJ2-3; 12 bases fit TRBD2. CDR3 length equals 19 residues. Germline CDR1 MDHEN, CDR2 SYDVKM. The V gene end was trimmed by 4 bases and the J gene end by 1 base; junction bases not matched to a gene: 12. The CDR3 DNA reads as TGTGCCAGCAGTTCCCCGAGGGCTAGCGGGAGGGTCGGCACAGATACGCAGTATTTT. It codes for CASSSPRASGRVGTDTQYF. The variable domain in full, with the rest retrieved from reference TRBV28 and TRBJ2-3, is DVKVTQSSRYLVKRTGEKVFLECVQDMDHENMFWYRQDPGLGLRLIYFSYDVKMKEKGDIPEGYSVSREKKERFSLILESASTNQTSMYLCASSSPRASGRVGTDTQYFGPGTRLTVL.

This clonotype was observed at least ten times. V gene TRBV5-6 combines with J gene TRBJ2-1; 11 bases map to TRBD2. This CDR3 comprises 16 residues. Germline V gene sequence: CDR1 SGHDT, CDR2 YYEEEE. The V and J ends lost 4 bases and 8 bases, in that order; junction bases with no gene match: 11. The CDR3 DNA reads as TGTGCCAGCAGCCCAATAGCGGGAGGGCCTGGGGATGAGCAGTTCTTC. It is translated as CASSPIAGGPGDEQFF.

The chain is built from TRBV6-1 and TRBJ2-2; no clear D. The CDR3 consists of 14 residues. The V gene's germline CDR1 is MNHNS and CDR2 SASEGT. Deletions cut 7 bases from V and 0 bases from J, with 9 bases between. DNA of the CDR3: TGTGCCAGCACCTCACACTCGAACACCGGGGAGCTGTTTTTT. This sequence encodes CASTSHSNTGELFF.

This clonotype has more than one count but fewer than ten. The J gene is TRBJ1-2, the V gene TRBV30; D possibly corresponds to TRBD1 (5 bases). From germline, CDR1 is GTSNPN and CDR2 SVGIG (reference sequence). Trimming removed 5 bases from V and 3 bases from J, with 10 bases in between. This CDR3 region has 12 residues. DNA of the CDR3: TGTGCCTGGGACTGGGGGGACTATGGCTACACCTTC. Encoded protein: CAWDWGDYGYTF.